This is a list of T cell receptor beta chains from one sample in a study of blood T cell repertoires in COVID-19. Sequenced by immunoSEQ multiplex PCR; TCRdb stores in-frame clones only, minus some. The top ten clones hold about 5.5% of a sample with more than 95,000 clones, approximately 74% of them seen once. The sequenced sample consisted of peripheral blood. The receptors were gathered from a man of 80 years or more with COVID-19, enrolled during active disease. Each CDR3 is given with its conserved first and last residue. Each record gives: D gene, clone size, V gene, J gene, CDR3 protein, CDR3 DNA. The D gene is left open where the match is weak. For some rows the clone size is stated as once, few or many, or as a class when expanded; others skip it.

TRBD1	few	TRBV5-1	TRBJ2-1	CASSLPNRGRNEQFF	TGCGCCAGCAGCTTGCCAAACAGGGGGCGTAATGAGCAGTTCTTC
-	-	TRBV19	TRBJ1-2	CASSDSFYGYTF	TGTGCCAGTAGTGACAGCTTCTATGGCTACACCTTC
-	-	TRBV28	TRBJ2-7	CASSSLSYEQYF	TGTGCCAGCAGTTCCCTTTCCTACGAGCAGTACTTC
-	-	TRBV18	TRBJ2-1	CASSALGSYNEQFF	TGTGCCAGCTCCGCCCTAGGCTCCTACAATGAGCAGTTCTTC
-	-	TRBV6-5	TRBJ1-2	CASSYSGGDGYTF	TGTGCCAGCAGTTACTCGGGGGGAGATGGCTACACCTTC
-	-	TRBV30	TRBJ1-1	CAWRRPRLPEAFF	TGTGCCTGGAGGAGGCCTCGCCTCCCTGAAGCTTTCTTT
-	-	TRBV2	TRBJ2-7	CASSEGWQGGEQYF	TGTGCCAGCAGTGAAGGTTGGCAGGGTGGCGAGCAGTACTTC
TRBD1	-	TRBV28	TRBJ2-7	CASSLEPGQGYEQYF	TGTGCCAGCAGTTTGGAGCCGGGACAGGGTTACGAGCAGTACTTC
-	once	TRBV3-1/TRBV3-2	TRBJ2-5	CASSQGVGSGQETQYF	TGTGCCAGCAGCCAAGGAGTGGGAAGCGGCCAAGAGACCCAGTACTTC
TRBD1	few	TRBV19	TRBJ2-7	CASSKGTATYEQYF	TGTGCCAGCTCGAAAGGGACAGCCACCTACGAGCAGTACTTC
TRBD2	-	TRBV9	TRBJ2-3	CASSGGGAGADTQYF	TGTGCCAGCAGCGGGGGAGGCGCGGGAGCAGATACGCAGTATTTT
TRBD2	once	TRBV7-3	TRBJ2-3	CASSLSLALTDTQYF	TGTGCCAGCAGCTTATCACTAGCGCTTACAGATACGCAGTATTTT
TRBD1	-	TRBV28	TRBJ1-4	CASSSGTGVEKLFF	TGTGCCAGCAGTTCCGGGACAGGGGTTGAAAAACTGTTTTTT
TRBD1	-	TRBV24-1	TRBJ2-3	CATSASLADRGRSDTQYF	TGTGCCACCAGTGCATCATTAGCGGACAGGGGGCGATCGGATACGCAGTATTTT
-	-	TRBV7-9	TRBJ2-2	CASRLDSNTGELFF	TGTGCCAGCAGACTCGACAGTAACACCGGGGAGCTGTTTTTT
-	few	TRBV6-5	TRBJ1-1	CASTIGRRTFF	TGTGCCAGCACCATAGGTAGGAGGACTTTCTTT
-	-	TRBV5-1	TRBJ2-7	CASSLNRAYEQYF	TGCGCCAGCAGCTTGAACAGAGCCTACGAGCAGTACTTC
-	-	TRBV20-1	TRBJ1-2	CSAPPGYTF	TGCAGTGCTCCCCCGGGCTACACCTTC
TRBD1	few	TRBV19	TRBJ1-6	CASRTGASYNSPLHF	TGTGCCAGTAGGACAGGGGCATCCTATAATTCACCCCTCCACTTT
TRBD1	many	TRBV27	TRBJ1-2	CASRGDRANYGYTF	TGTGCCAGCAGGGGGGACAGAGCTAACTATGGCTACACCTTC
-	-	TRBV12-3/TRBV12-4	TRBJ2-7	CASSFAFSYEQYF	TGTGCCAGCAGTTTTGCGTTCTCCTACGAGCAGTACTTC
-	-	TRBV6-2/TRBV6-3	TRBJ1-1	CASSYPDSFHYTEAFF	TGTGCCAGCAGTTACCCTGACAGCTTTCACTACACTGAAGCTTTCTTT
TRBD1	-	TRBV6-6	TRBJ1-1	CASSTGVGTEAFF	TGTGCCAGCAGTACAGGGGTGGGAACTGAAGCTTTCTTT
-	-	TRBV28	TRBJ1-2	CASSRQALSYGYTF	TGTGCCAGCAGCCGGCAGGCCCTTAGCTATGGCTACACCTTC
TRBD1	few	TRBV19	TRBJ1-4	CASSFSRPTGEYSKLFF	TGTGCCAGTAGTTTTTCTCGGCCGACAGGGGAATACTCAAAACTGTTTTTT
-	-	TRBV5-3	TRBJ1-1	CARSLQGEECEAFF	TGTGCCAGAAGTCTACAGGGTGAGGAGTGTGAAGCTTTCTTT
-	-	TRBV5-1	TRBJ2-1	CASSLGHNDEQFF	TGCGCCAGCAGCTTGGGACATAACGATGAGCAGTTCTTC
-	-	TRBV5-6	TRBJ1-4	CASSWTVTGEKLFF	TGTGCCAGCAGCTGGACAGTGACCGGGGAAAAACTGTTTTTT
TRBD2	-	TRBV7-2	TRBJ2-1	CASSLVLLGTSEQFF	TGTGCCAGCAGCTTAGTTCTGTTAGGGACTAGCGAGCAGTTCTTC
-	-	TRBV19	TRBJ2-6	CASSGALSGANVLTF	TGTGCCAGTAGCGGTGCCCTCTCTGGGGCCAACGTCCTGACTTTC
TRBD1	once	TRBV2	TRBJ2-5	CASSNIDRGKGETQYF	TGTGCCAGCAGTAACATCGACAGGGGGAAAGGAGAGACCCAGTACTTC
-	-	TRBV6-6	TRBJ1-5	CASSYGTSYSNQPQHF	TGTGCCAGCAGTTACGGGACATCCTATAGCAATCAGCCCCAGCATTTT